Sequencing of this T cell receptor beta chain was carried out in a study of cytomegalovirus exposure and HLA in healthy donors (dated by TCRdb to about 2017). In terms of the full investigation: An earlier analysis of several hundred of the donors reported about 250 Gb of sequence data and roughly 100 million unique TCR beta sequences from roughly 180 million T cells. Around 330 gigabases of sequencing data and roughly 80 million unique TCR sequences made up an early release that covered approximately 620 HLA-typed donors. The genetic ancestry cluster associated with self-reported Caucasian donors included roughly 84% of the 300 to 400 genotyped donors. The study was designed to test whether signatures of past pathogen exposure could be identified by cataloging public T cell receptors. The T cell repertoires of under 750 subjects were profiled by immunosequencing and related to cytomegalovirus serostatus. Along with the roughly 710-subject first cohort, a separate validation cohort of approximately 110 different subjects was used. To predict cytomegalovirus infection status, the study brought together high-throughput TCR immunosequencing, statistical association of individual TCRs with disease status, and machine learning. A later analysis re-analyzed previously published TCR beta repertoires from 650 to 800 donors and added high-resolution HLA genotyping to study TCR occurrence patterns. In the later analysis, no new phenotypic data were used to find candidate immune exposures; instead, reliance was placed on TCR beta sequences and their occurrence across donors. An earlier analysis of 587 of the donors used high-throughput TCR beta sequencing to judge whether each TCR beta V gene segment behaved as functional or pseudogenic. Donor age, sex, ethnicity and CMV serostatus were compiled together with the repertoire data. A later genetic analysis used genome-wide SNP genotypes for about three fifths of the 666 donors, treating that subset as a discovery cohort. All discovery cohort repertoires had been generated on a single sequencing platform. HLA typing included class I and class II loci at four-digit resolution. The number of typed donors differed by locus: about 620-640 for A, B, C, DRB1 and DQB1; 522 for DQA1; over 600 for DPA1; and about 450 for DPB1. A handful of DR-DQ haplotypes were handled as single units for association and clustering because linkage in the cohort was strong. Among roughly 400 genotyped donors of the cohort, an average of roughly 230,000 unique TCR beta nucleotide sequences was sequenced per donor, of which approximately 18% were non-productive.

Points the paper makes about the study in general: The authors suggested that the approach could potentially be generalized to other disease states and immunological phenotypes. A total of fewer than 200 TCR beta chains were listed by the study as associated with cytomegalovirus. Most CMV-associated TCR beta chains appeared to be HLA-restricted in a later analysis, and the HLA associations seemed to be driven largely by CMV exposure. Because HLA typing was missing for some donors at each locus, association tests included only the typed subset. Broadly in line with IMGT annotations, most TCR beta V segments showed up in productive rearrangements about 87% or about 30% of the time in an earlier analysis of several hundred of the donors. When HLA alleles, especially DR and DQ, strongly co-occurred, TCR associations were difficult to assign to individual alleles. Some IMGT-functional V segments, including TRBV6-2 and TRBV6-3, could not be told apart with the 87-base-pair reads, so those segments were excluded. A later analysis found that TCR association rates varied across HLA loci, with DRB1 alleles showing the most associated TCRs and HLA-C alleles the fewest. Three of the identified cytomegalovirus-associated TCR beta chains were confirmed in vitro to be specific for cytomegalovirus antigens. A later analysis associated about 17,000 TCR beta sequences with specific HLA alleles at a false discovery rate of 0.05. The cohort was sequenced for TCR beta chains only, and without alpha or paired-chain data the features that could be detected were limited. Most TCR sequences were seen in very few donors, while some public TCRs were found in many individuals. For the cohort, immune exposure information was limited to CMV serostatus. V-gene and J-gene trimming of TCR beta chains was associated with a missense DCLRE1C variant in a later genetic analysis, and the association was replicated in an independent cohort. A further reported finding was that TCR beta sequences accurately predicted the HLA-A and HLA-B alleles for most subjects in the first cohort. Because counts were too low, approximately 18 rarely observed V segments, including chromosome 9 orphons, were excluded from the earlier analysis of 587 of the donors. A later analysis reported that several top co-occurrence clusters appeared linked to parvovirus B19, influenza, CMV and Epstein-Barr virus. According to a later genetic analysis, donors in an Asian-associated ancestry cluster had fewer N-insertions in productive TCRs than the approximately 700-donor mean. Cytomegalovirus status was reported to be diagnosed by the classifier with high specificity and sensitivity in both the original and validation cohorts. Correlated functional status among segregating V segments might reflect linkage disequilibrium, but an unknown experimental factor could not be ruled out. A later analysis found that HLA-associated TCR beta chains were more clonally expanded and had lower generation probabilities than equally common non-associated chains. Sequencing depth was assumed to be roughly uniform across donors in the presence/absence analyses, though that assumption may not hold. The sequencing pipeline was judged likely to have produced a cluster of highly shared sequence variants as a technical artifact.

The CDR3 starts with the cysteine, ends with the phenylalanine, and has 11 residues. CDR3 DNA only is kept here, 33 bases in frame from base 1. According to the germline V gene, CDR1 reads MDHEN and CDR2 reads SYDVKM. Trimming costs V 5 bases and J 4 bases, and their ends lie 5 bases apart. The cohort was made up of roughly 670 healthy bone marrow donors. At the time of sampling, all cohort members were nominally healthy, though unrecorded immune exposures were likely present. The donor was CMV seropositive and belonged to the group of about 290 seropositive cohort members. Every donor gave a peripheral blood sample, and the peripheral blood mononuclear cells from that sample were used for TCR beta sequencing. The Qiagen DNeasy Blood Extraction Kit was used to extract genomic DNA from the blood cell samples. The library was produced with the immunoSEQ multiplex PCR assay. For the multiplex PCR, a mixture combining 60 forward primers for TCR Vbeta segments and 13 reverse primers for TCR Jbeta segments was used. Amplification of the CDR3 region of rearranged TCR beta genes was performed with a multiplex PCR assay on genomic DNA. The amplified TCR beta libraries were sequenced on the Illumina HiSeq System as 87-base-pair reads. In the source study's methods: A later analysis counted approximately 84 million unique TCR beta chains across the 666 repertoires, and approximately 11 million of these chains were shared by at least two donors. Raw reads were error-corrected and collapsed into unique sequences with a nearest-neighbor algorithm that merged closely related sequences to remove PCR and sequencing errors. To assign V, D and J gene segments, CDR3 sequences were aligned to IMGT reference sequences. For a sequence to be retained, a match of at least six nucleotides to both a V gene segment and a J gene segment was required. A rearrangement counted as productive if the CDR3 had no stop codons and remained in frame with V and J, and every other rearrangement counted as non-productive. Following IMGT convention, CDR3 was defined as the stretch from the second conserved V-encoded cysteine to the conserved J-encoded phenylalanine. The earlier analysis of a few hundred of the donors excluded sequences that lacked an unambiguous match to a single V gene segment. In an earlier analysis of approximately 610 of the donors, V segments were called functional above 56.7% productive rearrangements and were called segregating when the between-donor standard deviation exceeded 5%. To diagnose cytomegalovirus status from the catalog of TCR beta chain sequences, a statistical classification framework was built. In a later analysis, V and J genes were assigned by comparing TCR nucleotide sequences against IMGT/GENE-DB human TR gene sequences. A later analysis assigned CDR3 sequences and most-parsimonious VDJ recombination scenarios with the TCRdist pipeline. A later analysis defined each TCR beta chain by its CDR3 amino acid sequence plus V-gene family, and excluded reads lacking a unique V-gene family. To address suspected cross-contamination and a sequencing artifact, a later analysis removed 450 to 700 highly shared, low-generation-probability nucleotide sequences. For each public chain, a later analysis derived a clonal expansion index from normalized ranks of inferred template counts within each repertoire. In a later analysis, generation probabilities were computed with a VDJ recombination model fitted to out-of-frame rearrangements, and the resulting probabilities were checked against IGoR. In a later analysis, TCR-TCR, TCR-HLA and TCR-CMV co-occurrence was scored with hypergeometric tests, and a repertoire-size bias correction was applied to TCR pairs. To estimate false discovery rates, a later analysis permuted the HLA or CMV assignments 20 times. In a later analysis, co-occurring TCRs were grouped with DBSCAN, and TCRdist sequence similarity was added when clustering was performed within HLA-allele-positive subsets. For co-occurrence clustering, repertoires with fewer than 30,000 or more than 120,000 public chains were excluded, along with roughly 5 repertoires with anomalous nucleotide sharing. Held by TCRdb, this immuneACCESS table contains in-frame sequences only and omits some clones. Under half of the omission traces to an unresolved V gene where checked; the cause of the rest is unknown. V and J calls and clone size follow that table, whereas D and trimming were derived from the DNA. For this sample the table gives some 150,000 clones, of which roughly 82% were detected only once. The ten most abundant clones make up around 3% of the sample.

As for this clone: There is no known antigen for this receptor. Base quality data are lacking; no much larger clone is found one base away.

This chain is built from TRBV28 and TRBJ1-2; the D gene cannot be resolved reliably. The sequence came from a young man in good health and CMV-seropositive. The specimen was PBMCs. The CDR3 is CASSPGYGYTF. The nucleotide sequence reads as follows: TGTGCCAGCAGTCCAGGCTATGGCTACACCTTC.